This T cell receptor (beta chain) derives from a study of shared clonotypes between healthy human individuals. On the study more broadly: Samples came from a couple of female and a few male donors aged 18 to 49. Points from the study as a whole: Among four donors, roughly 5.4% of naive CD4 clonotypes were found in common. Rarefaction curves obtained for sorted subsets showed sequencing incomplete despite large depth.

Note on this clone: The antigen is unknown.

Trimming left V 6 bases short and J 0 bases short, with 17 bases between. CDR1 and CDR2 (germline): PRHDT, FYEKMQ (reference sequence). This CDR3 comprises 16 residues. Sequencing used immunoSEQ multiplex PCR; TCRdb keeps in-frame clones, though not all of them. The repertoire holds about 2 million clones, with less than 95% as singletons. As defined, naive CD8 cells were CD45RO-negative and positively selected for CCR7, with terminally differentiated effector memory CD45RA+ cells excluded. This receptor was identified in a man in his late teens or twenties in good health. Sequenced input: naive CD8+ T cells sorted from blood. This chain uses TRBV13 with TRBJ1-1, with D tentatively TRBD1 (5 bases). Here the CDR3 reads CASSPWSRALNTEAFF. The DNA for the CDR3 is TGTGCCAGCAGTCCTTGGTCCAGGGCTCTGAACACTGAAGCTTTCTTT.